These 5 T cell receptor beta chains came from one sample sequenced in a study of cytomegalovirus exposure and HLA in healthy donors. The protocol was immunoSEQ multiplex PCR, while the TCRdb copy is restricted to in-frame clones and leaves out a portion. Of roughly 120,000 clones in the sample, just under 95% were seen once. Sequences were obtained from PBMCs. The source of these receptors is a woman in her late teens or twenties in good health and CMV-seronegative.

The V gene is TRBV27, the J gene TRBJ1-2; possible D gene TRBD1, 6 bases. Germline-derived CDR1 and CDR2 are MNHEY and SMNVEV (reference sequence). With 4 bases removed from V and 4 bases from J, the gap between germline ends came to 19 bases. This CDR3 is 16 amino acids long. Written as DNA, the CDR3 is TGTGCCAGCAGTTCATTATACGGACAGCGAATCTATGGCTACACCTTC. It encodes CASSSLYGQRIYGYTF.

V and J are TRBV20-1 and TRBJ1-2; 9 bases are shared with TRBD1. The J segment lost 13 bases and the V segment lost 5 bases, leaving 8 bases of the junction unmatched. CDR3 length: 11 amino acids. Germline V gene sequence: CDR1 DFQATT, CDR2 SNEGSKA (reference sequence). CDR3 DNA sequence: TGCAGTGCTGAACTAGGACAGGGGCTCACCTTC. As protein: CSAELGQGLTF.

The chain has TRBV19 and TRBJ2-4, with a tentative D call TRBD1 (6 bases). Looked up from germline, CDR1 is LNHDA and CDR2 is SQIVND (reference sequence). CDR3 length equals 13 residues. V lost 5 bases and J lost 3, with 8 bases in between. The CDR3 region has the DNA TGTGCCAGTAGTCGGGACAACAAAAACATTCAGTACTTC. Its translation is CASSRDNKNIQYF.

The V gene is TRBV5-1, the J gene TRBJ2-7; TRBD1 matches at 10 bases. V shed 6 bases, J shed 5 bases, and the junction held 17 bases outside the gene matches. Germline CDR1 is SGHRS and CDR2 is YFSETQ. The CDR3 loop spans 17 amino acids. The CDR3 sequence: CASNSTRDRGKGHEQYF. The CDR3 bases are TGCGCCAGCAACTCAACCCGGGACAGGGGAAAAGGACACGAGCAGTACTTC.

The chain links TRBV19 to TRBJ2-2; 7 bases map to TRBD2. CDR1 and CDR2 from the germline V gene are LNHDA and SQIVND (reference sequence). This CDR3 is built from 18 residues. The V gene end was trimmed by 8 bases and the J gene end by 3 bases; junction bases not matched to a gene: 18. CDR3 amino acids: CASSVIVMGTNYTGELFF. The CDR3 DNA is TGTGCCAGTTCCGTCATCGTCATGGGGACTAACTACACCGGGGAGCTGTTTTTT.